The 10 T cell receptor beta chains below were found in one sample sequenced in a study of blood T cell repertoires in COVID-19. Method: immunoSEQ multiplex PCR; TCRdb's copy keeps in-frame clones and lacks some. The table lists 45,000 to 55,000 clones, approximately 87% of them singletons. The sequenced sample consisted of peripheral blood. All receptors come from a human donor in a cohort sampled during active COVID-19.

The chain uses TRBV7-9 and TRBJ1-6; D gene unclear. CDR1 is SEHNR, CDR2 FQNEAQ, per germline (reference sequence). Trimming removed 5 bases from V and 7 bases from J, with 12 bases in between. CDR3 length: 14 residues. CDR3 sequence (DNA): TGTGCCAGCAGCCTCAGAGGACTGAATTCACCCCTCCACTTT. It yields the protein CASSLRGLNSPLHF.

The rearrangement joins TRBV4-3 to TRBJ2-3; 8 positions agree with TRBD2. The CDR3 loop spans 17 amino acids. The J segment lost 0 bases and the V segment lost 1 base, leaving 6 bases of the junction unmatched. From germline, CDR1 is LGHNA and CDR2 YSLEER. The CDR3 coding sequence is TGCGCCAGCAGCCAAGGTCGGCGGGGGGAGAGCACAGATACGCAGTATTTT. It encodes CASSQGRRGESTDTQYF.

This clone was recorded once. V is TRBV5-1 and J is TRBJ2-5, with TRBD2 identical over 9 bases. The CDR3 runs 16 residues. From germline, CDR1 is SGHRS and CDR2 YFSETQ. Trimming removed 0 bases from V and 5 bases from J; junction bases left unmatched: 8. CDR3 sequence: CASSLAGGTSTETQYF. DNA of the CDR3: TGCGCCAGCAGCTTGGCGGGCGGGACTAGCACGGAGACCCAGTACTTC. Full variable domain (outside the CDR3, taken from reference TRBV5-1 and TRBJ2-5): KAGVTQTPRYLIKTRGQQVTLSCSPISGHRSVSWYQQTPGQGLQFLFEYFSETQRNKGNFPGRFSGRQFSNSRSEMNVSTLELGDSALYLCASSLAGGTSTETQYFGPGTRLLVL.

As DNA, the CDR3 is TGTGCCAGCAGCTTAGGGCAGGGGAGCTCCTACGAGCAGTACTTC. This gives the protein CASSLGQGSSYEQYF. The rearrangement uses TRBV7-7 and TRBJ2-7, with D maybe TRBD1 (6 bases). CDR3 length: 15 amino acids. CDR1 SSHAT and CDR2 FNYEAQ come from the germline V gene (reference sequence). Trimming removed 1 base at V and 0 bases at J, with 10 bases between. The whole variable domain, filled in from reference TRBV7-7 and TRBJ2-7, reads GAGVSQSPRYKVTKRGQDVTLRCDPISSHATLYWYQQALGQGPEFLTYFNYEAQPDKSGLPSDRFSAERPEGSISTLTIQRTEQRDSAMYRCASSLGQGSSYEQYFGPGTRLTVT.

As to this clone: The junction departs from germline at one end; a sequencing error may be responsible. The rearrangement links TRBV18 to TRBJ1-1; D is unclear. Germline V gives CDR1 KGHSH, CDR2 LQKENI. The CDR3 loop spans 16 amino acids. The CDR3 loop is CASSPLLTDLDTEAFF. The CDR3 DNA is TGTGCCAGCTCGCCACTGCTGACGGACTTGGACACTGAAGCTTTCTTT.

The V gene is TRBV7-2, the J gene TRBJ2-3, with TRBD2 matching 8 bases. This CDR3 has 16 amino acids. The V gene's germline CDR1 is SGHTA and CDR2 FQGNSA. V lost 5 bases, J lost 3 bases, and 10 bases stayed unmatched. The DNA for the CDR3 is TGTGCCAGCAGCACCGCTAGCGGGCGGCCGACAGATACGCAGTATTTT. The encoded protein is CASSTASGRPTDTQYF.

This clone was counted a few times. The rearrangement joins TRBV3-1 (or the pseudogene TRBV3-2) to TRBJ2-7, with D uncertain. The CDR3 is 14 amino acids. Germline CDR1 and CDR2: LGHDT and YNNKEL (reference sequence). Trimming shortened V by 1 base and J by 3 bases, and 10 bases separated the two germline ends. CDR3 nucleotide sequence: TGTGCCAGCAGCCAAGTATCCAGGTTCTACGAGCAGTACTTC. Protein product: CASSQVSRFYEQYF.

The V gene is TRBV12-3 or TRBV12-4, the J gene TRBJ1-1; D is perhaps TRBD1 (6 bases). Trimming took 6 bases from V and 1 from J, leaving 9 bases between them. There are 13 residues in the CDR3. This CDR3 reads CASRMDRNTEAFF. CDR3 nucleotides: TGTGCCAGCAGAATGGACAGGAACACTGAAGCTTTCTTT.

This chain joins TRBV19 and TRBJ2-5, with D maybe TRBD1 (6 bases). Trimming cost V 6 bases and J 1 base, with 15 bases left between them. The CDR3 totals 15 residues. Germline CDR1 and CDR2: LNHDA and SQIVND (reference sequence). In nucleotides, the CDR3 is TGTGCCAGTAGCCGGACAGCCGATCTCCAAGAGACCCAGTACTTC. Its translation is CASSRTADLQETQYF.

The DNA of the CDR3 is TGCGCCAGCAGCCAAGACCTAGCGGGGGGGCCCGGCGGGGAGCTGTTTTTT. Protein: CASSQDLAGGPGGELFF. This chain joins TRBV4-1 and TRBJ2-2, with 12 bases that match TRBD2. With V trimmed by 0 bases and J by 7 bases, 6 bases remained unmatched. The CDR3 totals 17 residues. Germline lookup yields CDR1 MGHRA and CDR2 YSYEKL.